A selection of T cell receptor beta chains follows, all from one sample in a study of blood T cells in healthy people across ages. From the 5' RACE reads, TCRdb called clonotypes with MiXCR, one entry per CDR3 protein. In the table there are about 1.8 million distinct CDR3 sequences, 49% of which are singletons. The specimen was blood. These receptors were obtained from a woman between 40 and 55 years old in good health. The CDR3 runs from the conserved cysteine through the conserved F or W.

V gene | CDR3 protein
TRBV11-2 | CASSRIPTGPSPLHF
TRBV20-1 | CSARETAGTSGPYNEQFF
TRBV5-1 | CASSLKGGVEQFF
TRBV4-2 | CASSHIPGQGGYTGELFF
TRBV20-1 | CSAREWGGPTDTQYF
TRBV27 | CASSSPLQAFF
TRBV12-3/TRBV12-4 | CASSILRGGGTDTQYF
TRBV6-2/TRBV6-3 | CASSYGGAEQFF
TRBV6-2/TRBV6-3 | CASSHPGINEQFF
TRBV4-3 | CASSQGEGFREQYF
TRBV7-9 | CAAGGLNYGYTF
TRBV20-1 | CSASPGEGKGGYTF
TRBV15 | CATSGGQGGSPLHF
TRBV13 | CASSKTLTDYEQYF
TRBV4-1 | CASNSRGVGETQYF
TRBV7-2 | CASTYTDTQYF
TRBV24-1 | CATSVPGTGSEETQYF
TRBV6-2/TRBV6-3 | CASGYAGTGLNNEQFF
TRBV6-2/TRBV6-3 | CASSEGTWEYF
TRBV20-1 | CSARDPDSWPQHF
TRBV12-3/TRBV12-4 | CASSARGRTEAFF
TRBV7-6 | CASSLEWVSSYNEQFF
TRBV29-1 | CSVRNGAENSPLHF
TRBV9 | CASSVEERAWTEAFF
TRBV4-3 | CASSQDSATDTQYF
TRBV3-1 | CASSSARETYYGYTF
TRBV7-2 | CASSLVGPGGTQYF
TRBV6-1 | CASRVGEGYTF
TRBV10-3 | CAISESGRAGNEQFF
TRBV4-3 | CASSLTDGGSPPHF
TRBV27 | CASSLTGGAAFF
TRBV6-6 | CASSYSRVSYNSPLHF
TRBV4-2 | CASSTYQGGTGELFF
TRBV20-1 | CSAHHRDGEGYGYTF
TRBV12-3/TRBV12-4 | CASSFSATNEKLFF
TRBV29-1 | CSVDTLAKETQYF
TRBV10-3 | CAISEGGTGGNEQYF